A single sample gave rise to the 23 T cell receptor beta chains below, sequenced in a study of human T cells and chemical hapten exposure. As for time point: patch test 2, 6 weeks after DPC sensitization. The treatment here: therapeutic diphenylcyclopropenone sensitization with weekly scalp DPC. In TCRdb, the RACE reads were re-called with MiXCR into one record per CDR3 protein. Of about 140,000 distinct CDR3 sequences in the sample, roughly 12% were seen once. The sample consisted of whole blood, taken in connection with sensitization to the hapten diphenylcyclopropenone (DPC). All receptors come from a woman between 50 and 59 years old with alopecia areata. Some clones in this sample may be carry-over from other donors' samples.

Many counts were recorded for this clonotype. The V and J genes are TRBV6-4 and TRBJ2-1, with a weak D call TRBD1 (6 bases). The V gene lost 7 bases and the J gene lost 6 bases, with 19 bases spanning the gap. The germline V gene encodes CDR1 MRHNA and CDR2 SNTAGT. The CDR3 runs to 15 residues. CDR3 amino acids: CASTKDRQTGNEQFF. CDR3 bases: TGTGCCAGCACTAAGGACAGACAAACAGGCAATGAGCAGTTCTTC.

There are a few counts of this clonotype. The chain links TRBV30 to TRBJ2-7; D not certain. Germline V lookup: CDR1 GTSNPN, CDR2 SVGIG (reference sequence). The CDR3 is 13 residues long. V was clipped by 4 bases and J by 3 bases, with 13 bases between them. The CDR3 reads CAWNHGVNYEQYF. In DNA form, the CDR3 reads TGTGCCTGGAACCATGGGGTAAACTACGAGCAGTACTTC.

This chain uses TRBV2 with TRBJ2-5; D might be TRBD1 or TRBD2, each matching 5 bases. V was clipped by 4 bases and J by 5 bases, with 17 bases between them. This CDR3 spans 15 amino acids. Germline CDR1 reads SNHLY; CDR2 reads FYNNEI. Written as DNA, the CDR3 is TGTGCCAGCAGTGTAGGGTTCCGGGACGCGGAGACCCAGTACTTC. It is translated as CASSVGFRDAETQYF. Together with reference TRBV2 and TRBJ2-5, the CDR3 gives the full variable domain: EPEVTQTPSHQVTQMGQEVILRCVPISNHLYFYWYRQILGQKVEFLVSFYNNEISEKSEIFDDQFSVERPDGSNFTLKIRSTKLEDSAMYFCASSVGFRDAETQYFGPGTRLLVL.

CDR3 loop: CASRTGQGIGEQYF. The CDR3 DNA is TGTGCCAGCAGGACGGGACAGGGGATAGGGGAGCAGTACTTC. V usage is TRBV6-5 and J usage is TRBJ2-7; 10 nucleotides align to TRBD1. The germline V gene encodes CDR1 MNHEY and CDR2 SVGAGI. The J segment lost 7 bases and the V segment lost 6 bases, leaving 9 bases of the junction unmatched. This CDR3 has 14 residues.

The chain couples TRBV7-2 to TRBJ2-1; the match to TRBD2 covers 13 bases. The CDR3 is 16 residues long. Germline V gene sequence: CDR1 SGHTA, CDR2 FQGNSA. The V gene end was trimmed by 5 bases and the J gene end by 7 bases; junction bases not matched to a gene: 8. The CDR3 DNA is TGTGCCAGCAGCGGACAAACTAGCGGGAGGGGAAATGAGCAGTTCTTC. Translating it yields CASSGQTSGRGNEQFF.

The chain combines TRBV29-1 with TRBJ2-3; D is perhaps TRBD2 (6 bases). Trimming removed 1 base at V and 0 bases at J, with 11 bases between. Germline V gives CDR1 SQVTM, CDR2 ANQGSEA. This CDR3 has 15 amino acids. CDR3 loop: CSVEVVAVSTDTQYF. The CDR3, as DNA: TGCAGCGTTGAAGTCGTAGCGGTTAGCACAGATACGCAGTATTTT.

Many counts were recorded for this clonotype. The rearrangement links TRBV19 to TRBJ1-5; D is possibly TRBD1 (6 bases). The CDR3 length is 15 residues. From germline, CDR1 is LNHDA and CDR2 SQIVND (reference sequence). V was shortened by 7 bases and J by 3 bases, with 16 bases between the two germline ends. CDR3 nucleotides: TGTGCCAGTACCCTCCGGGGGGCGGACAATCAGCCCCAGCATTTT. It yields the protein CASTLRGADNQPQHF. The whole variable domain, filled in from reference TRBV19 and TRBJ1-5, reads DGGITQSPKYLFRKEGQNVTLSCEQNLNHDAMYWYRQDPGQGLRLIYYSQIVNDFQKGDIAEGYSVSREKKESFPLTVTSAQKNPTAFYLCASTLRGADNQPQHFGDGTRLSIL.

This clonotype was counted only a few times. The genes are TRBV7-2 and TRBJ2-1; 13 bases map to TRBD2. This CDR3 contains 16 residues. Unmatched junction bases numbered 3, after V lost 4 bases and J lost 3 bases. Germline V gene lookup returns CDR1 SGHTA and CDR2 FQGNSA. The CDR3 DNA is TGTGCCAGCAGCTCCGGACTAGCGGGAGTCTACAATGAGCAGTTCTTC. Protein product: CASSSGLAGVYNEQFF. The full variable domain, with the rest looked up from reference TRBV7-2 and TRBJ2-1, is GAGVSQSPSNKVTEKGKDVELRCDPISGHTALYWYRQSLGQGLEFLIYFQGNSAPDKSGLPSDRFSAERTGGSVSTLTIQRTQQEDSAVYLCASSSGLAGVYNEQFFGPGTRLTVL.

The DNA for the CDR3 is TGCGCCAGCAGCTTGGGACAGGGAGCTGTATTGACTGAAGCTTTCTTT. It translates to CASSLGQGAVLTEAFF. This chain uses TRBV5-1 with TRBJ1-1; 7 bases align to TRBD1. Germline CDR1 reads SGHRS; CDR2 reads YFSETQ. Trimming at V came to 0 bases and at J to 5 bases, leaving 10 bases not matched to a gene. The CDR3 has 16 amino acids.

This clonotype was observed a handful of times. The chain couples TRBV5-4 to TRBJ2-2, with a possible D match to TRBD2 (6 bases). V was pared by 4 bases and J by 0 bases, with 13 bases between. CDR1 and CDR2 from the germline V gene are SGHNT and YYREEE (reference sequence). The CDR3 length is 16 residues. CDR3 sequence (DNA): TGTGCCAGCAGCCCCGGGGGACTTACGAACACCGGGGAGCTGTTTTTT. It translates to CASSPGGLTNTGELFF.

This clonotype was counted only a few times. The chain uses TRBV18 and TRBJ1-5; 7 bases are shared with TRBD1. The CDR3 has 13 amino acids. The trim removed 6 bases at V and 4 bases at J, leaving 3 bases unmatched. CDR1 and CDR2 from the germline V gene are KGHSH and LQKENI. The DNA for the CDR3 is TGTGCCAGCTCCGAGACAGGGAATCAGCCCCAGCATTTT. Translation: CASSETGNQPQHF. Combining the CDR3 with reference TRBV18 and TRBJ1-5 gives the whole variable domain NAGVMQNPRHLVRRRGQEARLRCSPMKGHSHVYWYRQLPEEGLKFMVYLQKENIIDESGMPKERFSAEFPKEGPSILRIQQVVRGDSAAYFCASSETGNQPQHFGDGTRLSIL.

The rearrangement uses TRBV7-2 and TRBJ2-3, with TRBD2 as a possible D gene (6 bases). This CDR3 is 13 amino acids long. With 5 bases removed from V and 6 bases from J, the gap between germline ends came to 12 bases. Per germline, CDR1 SGHTA and CDR2 FQGNSA. CDR3 nucleotides: TGTGCCAGCAGCCCAGGGACTTCCGATACGCAGTATTTT. Protein: CASSPGTSDTQYF.

The J gene is TRBJ2-1, the V gene TRBV28; 10 bases line up with TRBD2. Germline CDR1 and CDR2: MDHEN and SYDVKM. After removal of 8 bases from V and 10 bases from J, the junction contained 8 bases not matched to a gene. The CDR3 spans 13 residues. CDR3 residues: CASRLAGVKEQFF. In nucleotides, the CDR3 is TGTGCCAGCCGGCTAGCGGGAGTTAAGGAGCAGTTCTTC.

This clonotype came up a few times. The chain recombines TRBV12-3 or TRBV12-4 with TRBJ1-1; the match to TRBD1 covers 8 bases. The J segment lost 5 bases and the V segment lost 5 bases, leaving 7 bases of the junction unmatched. The CDR3 contains 14 residues. The CDR3 spells CASSPPHRGTEAFF. For the CDR3, the DNA is TGTGCCAGCAGTCCCCCCCACAGGGGGACTGAAGCTTTCTTT.

This clonotype came up many times. The rearrangement links TRBV20-1 to TRBJ2-1; 14 bases are a match to TRBD2. The V and J ends lost 4 bases and 6 bases, in that order; junction bases with no gene match: 2. The germline V gene has CDR1 DFQATT and CDR2 SNEGSKA (reference sequence). The CDR3 covers 14 residues. The CDR3 nucleotides read TGCAGTGCTACCGGGACTAGCGGGAGCAATGAGCAGTTCTTC. It translates to CSATGTSGSNEQFF.

This clonotype was detected only a few times. The V gene is TRBV29-1, the J gene TRBJ1-2, with D perhaps matching TRBD1 (5 bases). The CDR3 has 15 residues. CDR1 SQVTM and CDR2 ANQGSEA come from the germline V gene. V was clipped by 4 bases and J by 8 bases, with 23 bases between them. This chain's CDR3 is CSVAGQGWAKGGYTF. In DNA, the CDR3 is TGCAGCGTTGCGGGGCAGGGCTGGGCAAAGGGGGGCTACACCTTC.

V gene TRBV11-2 combines with J gene TRBJ2-5; D uncertain. Between the trimmed V and J ends, which lost 5 bases and 2 bases, there was a span of 6 bases. This CDR3 is 12 amino acids long. Germline V lookup: CDR1 SGHAT, CDR2 FQNNGV. CDR3 bases: TGTGCCAGCAGCAAGCCACAAGAGACCCAGTACTTC. Translated, it gives CASSKPQETQYF.

The genes are TRBV6-5 and TRBJ2-7; 10 nucleotides line up with TRBD2. V lost 10 bases to trimming and J lost 2 bases; unmatched junction nucleotides: 11. The CDR3 has 15 residues. CDR1 and CDR2 from the germline V gene are MNHEY and SVGAGI. Written as DNA, the CDR3 is TGTGCCACCCGGACAACTAGCGGGAAAACCTACGAGCAGTACTTC. It specifies CATRTTSGKTYEQYF.

The chain has TRBV20-1 and TRBJ2-7; a weak D match, TRBD2 (6 bases). Trimming took 4 bases from V and 2 from J, leaving 15 bases between them. The V gene's germline CDR1 is DFQATT and CDR2 SNEGSKA (reference sequence). This CDR3 is 14 amino acids long. The CDR3: CSATLLATAYEQYF. The CDR3, as DNA: TGCAGTGCTACCCTCCTAGCGACCGCCTACGAGCAGTACTTC.

The chain employs TRBV21-1 and TRBJ1-5. TRBV21-1 is tagged as a pseudogene. The CDR3 has 14 amino acids. The DNA of the CDR3 is TGTGCCAGCAGCCCAGGAAAGGTTAATCAGCCCCAGCATTTT. This encodes CASSPGKVNQPQHF.

The CDR3 bases are TGCAGTGCTAGACCCGGGACTAGCGTTGGCGAGCAGTACTTC. Translating gives CSARPGTSVGEQYF. The genes are TRBV20-1 and TRBJ2-7, with 10 bases fitting TRBD2. Germline loops: CDR1 DFQATT, CDR2 SNEGSKA (reference sequence). CDR3 length equals 14 residues. Trimming removed 2 bases from V and 6 bases from J; junction bases left unmatched: 7.

J is TRBJ2-6 and V is TRBV24-1, with a possible D match to TRBD2 (6 bases). The V end lost 5 bases, the J end lost 5 bases, and 12 bases lay between the germline ends. From germline, CDR1 is KGHDR and CDR2 SFDVKD. The CDR3 has 15 amino acids. This CDR3 is CATSAAGYRANVLTF. In DNA, the CDR3 is TGTGCCACCAGTGCGGCGGGGTATAGGGCCAACGTCCTGACTTTC.

The V gene is TRBV28, the J gene TRBJ1-5, with a possible D match to TRBD1 (5 bases). The germline CDR1 and CDR2 sequences are MDHEN and SYDVKM. The V gene lost 3 bases and the J gene lost 5 bases, with 11 bases spanning the gap. CDR3 size: 14 residues. The CDR3 spells CASSFAGQYQPQHF. Written as DNA, the CDR3 is TGTGCCAGCAGTTTTGCAGGGCAATATCAGCCCCAGCATTTT.